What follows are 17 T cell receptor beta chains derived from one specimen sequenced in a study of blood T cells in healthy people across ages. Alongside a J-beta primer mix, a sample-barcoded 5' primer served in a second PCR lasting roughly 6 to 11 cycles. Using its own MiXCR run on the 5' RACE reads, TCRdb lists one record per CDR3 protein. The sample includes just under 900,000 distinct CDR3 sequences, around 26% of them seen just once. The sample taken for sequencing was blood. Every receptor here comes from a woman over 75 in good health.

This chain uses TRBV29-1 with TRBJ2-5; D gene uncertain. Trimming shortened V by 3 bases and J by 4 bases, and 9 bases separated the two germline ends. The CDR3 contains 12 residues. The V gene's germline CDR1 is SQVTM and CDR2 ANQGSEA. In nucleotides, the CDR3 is TGCAGCGTTGACGTCCTGCCAGAGACCCAGTACTTC. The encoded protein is CSVDVLPETQYF.

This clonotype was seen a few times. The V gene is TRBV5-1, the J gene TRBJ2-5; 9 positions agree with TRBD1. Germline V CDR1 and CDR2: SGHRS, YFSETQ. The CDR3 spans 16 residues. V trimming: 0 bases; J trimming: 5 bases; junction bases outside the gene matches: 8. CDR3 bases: TGCGCCAGCAGCTTGGCTCGACAGGGGGTGGTTGAGACCCAGTACTTC. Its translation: CASSLARQGVVETQYF.

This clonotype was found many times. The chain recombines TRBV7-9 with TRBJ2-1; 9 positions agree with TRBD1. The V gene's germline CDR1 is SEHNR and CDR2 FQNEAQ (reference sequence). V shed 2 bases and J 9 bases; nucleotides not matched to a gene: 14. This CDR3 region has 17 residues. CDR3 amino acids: CASSLPASQGALGEQFF. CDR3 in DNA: TGTGCCAGCAGCTTACCTGCCTCACAGGGGGCGCTTGGTGAGCAGTTCTTC.

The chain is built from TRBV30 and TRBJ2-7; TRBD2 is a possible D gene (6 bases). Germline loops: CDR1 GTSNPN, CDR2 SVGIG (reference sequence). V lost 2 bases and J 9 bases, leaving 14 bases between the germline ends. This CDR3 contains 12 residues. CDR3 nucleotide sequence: TGTGCCTGGAGTAGGGACTCCAGAGGGCAGTACTTC. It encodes CAWSRDSRGQYF.

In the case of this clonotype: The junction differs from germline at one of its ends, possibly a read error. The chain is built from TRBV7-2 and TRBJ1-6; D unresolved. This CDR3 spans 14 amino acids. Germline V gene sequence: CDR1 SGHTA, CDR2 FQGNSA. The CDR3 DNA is TGTGCCAGCAGCTTATCTTCAGATAATTCACCCCCCCACTTT. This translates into CASSLSSDNSPPHF.

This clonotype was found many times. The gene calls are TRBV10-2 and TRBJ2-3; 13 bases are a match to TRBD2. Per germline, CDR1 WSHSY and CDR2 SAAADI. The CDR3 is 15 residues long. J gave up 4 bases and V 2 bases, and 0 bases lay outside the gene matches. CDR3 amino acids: CASSETSGGADTQYF. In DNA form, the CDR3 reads TGCGCCAGCAGTGAGACTAGCGGGGGGGCAGATACGCAGTATTTT.

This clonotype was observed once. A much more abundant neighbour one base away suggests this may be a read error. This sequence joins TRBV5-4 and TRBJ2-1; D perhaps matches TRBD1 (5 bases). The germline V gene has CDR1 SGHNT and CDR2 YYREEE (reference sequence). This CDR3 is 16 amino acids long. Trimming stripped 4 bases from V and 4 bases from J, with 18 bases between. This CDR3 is CASSLTPWTRYNEQFF. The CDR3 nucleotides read TGTGCCAGCAGCCTCACCCCCTGGACACGTTACAATGAGCAGTTCTTC.

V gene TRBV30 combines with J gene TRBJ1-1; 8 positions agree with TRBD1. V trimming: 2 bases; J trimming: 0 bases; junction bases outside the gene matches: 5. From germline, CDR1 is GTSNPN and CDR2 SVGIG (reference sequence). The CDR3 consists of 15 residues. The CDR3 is CAWSRGQVMNTEAFF. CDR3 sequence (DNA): TGTGCCTGGAGTAGGGGACAGGTGATGAACACTGAAGCTTTCTTT.

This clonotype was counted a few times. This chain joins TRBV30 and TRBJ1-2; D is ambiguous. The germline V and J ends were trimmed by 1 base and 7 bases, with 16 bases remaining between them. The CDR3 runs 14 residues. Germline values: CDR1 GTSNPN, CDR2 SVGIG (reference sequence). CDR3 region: CAWSDRRTKGGYTF. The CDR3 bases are TGTGCCTGGAGTGACCGGCGCACGAAGGGTGGCTACACCTTC.

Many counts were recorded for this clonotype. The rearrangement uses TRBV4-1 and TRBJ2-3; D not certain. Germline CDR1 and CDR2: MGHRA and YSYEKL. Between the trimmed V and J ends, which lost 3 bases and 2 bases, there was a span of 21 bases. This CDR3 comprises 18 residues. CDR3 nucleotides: TGCGCCAGCAGCCACCCCAAACTGCCGGGTCCGATCACAGATACGCAGTATTTT. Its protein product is CASSHPKLPGPITDTQYF.

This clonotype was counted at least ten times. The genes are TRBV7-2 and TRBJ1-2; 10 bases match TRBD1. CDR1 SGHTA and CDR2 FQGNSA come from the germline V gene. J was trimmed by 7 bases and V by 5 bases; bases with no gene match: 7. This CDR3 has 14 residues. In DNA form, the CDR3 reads TGTGCCAGCAGCCTATCGACAGGGGGCCCTGGCTACACCTTC. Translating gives CASSLSTGGPGYTF.

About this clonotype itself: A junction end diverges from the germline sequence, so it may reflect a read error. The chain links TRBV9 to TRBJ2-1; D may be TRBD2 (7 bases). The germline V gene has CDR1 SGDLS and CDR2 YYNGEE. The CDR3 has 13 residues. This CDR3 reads CAGSVGGGNVQFF. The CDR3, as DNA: TGTGCCGGCAGCGTGGGGGGGGGCAATGTGCAGTTCTTC.

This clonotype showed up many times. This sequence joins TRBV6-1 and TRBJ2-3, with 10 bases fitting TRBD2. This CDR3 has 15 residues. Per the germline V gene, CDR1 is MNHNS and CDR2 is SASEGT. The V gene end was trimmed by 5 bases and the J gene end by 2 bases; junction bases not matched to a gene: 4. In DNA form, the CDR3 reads TGTGCCAGCAGTTCAGCGGGGGGGTTCACAGATACGCAGTATTTT. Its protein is CASSSAGGFTDTQYF.

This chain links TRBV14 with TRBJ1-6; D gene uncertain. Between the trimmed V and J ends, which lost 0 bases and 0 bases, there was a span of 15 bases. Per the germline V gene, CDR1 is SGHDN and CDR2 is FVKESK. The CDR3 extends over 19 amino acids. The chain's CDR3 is CASSQDWRSSSSYNSPLHF. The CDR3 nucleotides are TGTGCCAGCAGCCAAGATTGGCGGTCTTCGAGCTCCTATAATTCACCCCTCCACTTT.

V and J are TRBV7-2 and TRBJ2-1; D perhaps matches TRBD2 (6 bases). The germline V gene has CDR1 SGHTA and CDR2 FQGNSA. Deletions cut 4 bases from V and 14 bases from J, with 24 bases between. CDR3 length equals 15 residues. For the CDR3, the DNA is TGTGCCAGCAGCTCAGACCTGGGATATGCGTGGGGGGAGTTCTTC. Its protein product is CASSSDLGYAWGEFF. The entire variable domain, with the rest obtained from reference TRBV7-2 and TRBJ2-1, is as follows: GAGVSQSPSNKVTEKGKDVELRCDPISGHTALYWYRQSLGQGLEFLIYFQGNSAPDKSGLPSDRFSAERTGGSVSTLTIQRTQQEDSAVYLCASSSDLGYAWGEFFGPGTRLTVL.

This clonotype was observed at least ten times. CDR3 DNA: TGCGCCAGCAGCAAACTAGCGGGGGGGCAAGAGACCCAGTACTTC. Protein sequence: CASSKLAGGQETQYF. The V gene is TRBV5-1, the J gene TRBJ2-5, with 13 bases that match TRBD2. With 4 bases clipped from V and 2 bases from J, the junction kept 2 bases outside the gene matches. CDR1 is SGHRS and CDR2 is YFSETQ in the germline V gene. The CDR3 is 15 amino acids.

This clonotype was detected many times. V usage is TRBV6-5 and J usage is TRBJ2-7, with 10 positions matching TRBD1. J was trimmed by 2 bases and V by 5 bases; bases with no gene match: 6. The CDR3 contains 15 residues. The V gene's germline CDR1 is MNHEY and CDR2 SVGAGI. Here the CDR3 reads CASSVRDRGPYEQYF. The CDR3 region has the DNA TGTGCCAGCAGTGTCCGGGACAGGGGACCCTACGAGCAGTACTTC.